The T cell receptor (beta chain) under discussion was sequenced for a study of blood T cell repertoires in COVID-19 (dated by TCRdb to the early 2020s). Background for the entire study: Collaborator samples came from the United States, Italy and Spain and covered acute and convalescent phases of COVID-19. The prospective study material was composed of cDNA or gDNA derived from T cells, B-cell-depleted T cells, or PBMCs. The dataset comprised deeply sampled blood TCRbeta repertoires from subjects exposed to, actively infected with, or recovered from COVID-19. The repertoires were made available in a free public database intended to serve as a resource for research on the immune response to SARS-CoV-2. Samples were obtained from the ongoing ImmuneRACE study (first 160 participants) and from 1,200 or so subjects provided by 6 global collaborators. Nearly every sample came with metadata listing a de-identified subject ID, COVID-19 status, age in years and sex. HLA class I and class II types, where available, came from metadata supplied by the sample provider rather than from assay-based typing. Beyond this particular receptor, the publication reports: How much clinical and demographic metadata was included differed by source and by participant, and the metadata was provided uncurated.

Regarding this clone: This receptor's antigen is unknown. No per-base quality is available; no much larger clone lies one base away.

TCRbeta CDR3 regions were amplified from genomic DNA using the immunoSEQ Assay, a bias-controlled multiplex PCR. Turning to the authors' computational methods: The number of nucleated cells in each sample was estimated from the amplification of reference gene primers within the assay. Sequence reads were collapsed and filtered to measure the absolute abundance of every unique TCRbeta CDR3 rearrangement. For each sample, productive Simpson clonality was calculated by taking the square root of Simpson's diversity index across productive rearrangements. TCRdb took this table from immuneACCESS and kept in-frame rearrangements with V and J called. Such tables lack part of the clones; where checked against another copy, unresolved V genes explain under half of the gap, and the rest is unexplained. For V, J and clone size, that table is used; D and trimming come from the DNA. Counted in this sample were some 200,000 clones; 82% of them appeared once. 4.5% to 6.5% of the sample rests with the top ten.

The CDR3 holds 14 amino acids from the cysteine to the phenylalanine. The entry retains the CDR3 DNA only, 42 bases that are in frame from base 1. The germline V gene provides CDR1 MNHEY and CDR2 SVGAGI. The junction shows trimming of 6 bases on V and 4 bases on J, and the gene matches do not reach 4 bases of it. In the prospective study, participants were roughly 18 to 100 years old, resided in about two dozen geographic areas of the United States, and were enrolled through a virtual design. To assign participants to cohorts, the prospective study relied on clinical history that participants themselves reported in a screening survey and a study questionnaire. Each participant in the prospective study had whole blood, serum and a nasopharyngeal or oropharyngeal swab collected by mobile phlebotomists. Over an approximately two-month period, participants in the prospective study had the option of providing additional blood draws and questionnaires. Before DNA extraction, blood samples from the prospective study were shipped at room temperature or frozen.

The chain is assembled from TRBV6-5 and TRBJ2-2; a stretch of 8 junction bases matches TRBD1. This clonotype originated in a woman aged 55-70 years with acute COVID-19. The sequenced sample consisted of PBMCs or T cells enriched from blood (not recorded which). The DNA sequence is TGTGCCAGCAGGTTCCAGGGGGCCACCGGGGAGCTGTTTTTT. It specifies CASRFQGATGELFF.